This T cell receptor (beta chain) was retrieved from a study of blood T cell repertoires in COVID-19. The wider study: The recovered donors of Cohort 3 showed two negative PCRs, clearance, or symptom resolution. From T cells, B-cell-depleted T cells, or PBMCs came the material, which was cDNA or gDNA. The United States, Italy and Spain were the sources of the acute and convalescent COVID-19 samples.

Participant reports of clinical history set cohort assignment. The table came from immunoSEQ multiplex PCR; TCRdb's copy has only in-frame clones and leaves some out. The table lists a few hundred thousand clones, 86% of them singletons, with 3.1% in the top ten. Trimming stripped 2 bases from V and 2 bases from J, with 7 bases between. In germline, CDR1 is MNHEY, CDR2 SVGAGI. The CDR3 runs 13 residues. The rearrangement links TRBV6-5 to TRBJ2-7; D is perhaps TRBD1 (5 bases). The source is a woman aged 50 to 60 in a cohort exposed to, infected with or recovered from COVID-19 (not recorded which). Sequencing input: PBMCs or T cells enriched from blood (not recorded which). CDR3 loop: CASSYTQAYEQYF. The CDR3 DNA follows: TGTGCCAGCAGTTACACACAGGCCTACGAGCAGTACTTC.